This entry is about one T cell receptor (beta chain). This CDR3 is also generated by other DNA sequences in the sample. The PCR had 60 Vbeta and 13 Jbeta primers. The method was immunoSEQ multiplex PCR; TCRdb's version includes in-frame clones alone and lacks a portion of them. The data hold about 180,000 clones, with around 80% observed a single time. The sample is drawn from a study of cytomegalovirus exposure and HLA in healthy donors. CDR1 and CDR2 from the germline V gene are MDHEN and SYDVKM. The CDR3 is 17 amino acids. The ends lost 7 bases at V and 0 bases at J; junction bases unmatched: 10. The chain uses TRBV28 and TRBJ1-3, with 9 bases matching TRBD1. The source material was PBMCs. This clonotype was obtained from a man aged 40-49 years in good health and CMV-seronegative. The CDR3 is CASNWGQGSISGNTIYF. CDR3 DNA sequence: TGTGCCAGCAACTGGGGACAGGGATCCATCTCTGGAAACACCATATATTTT.